This T cell receptor (beta chain) was observed in a study of neoadjuvant anti-PD-1 for oral cavity cancer. This CDR3 is built from 15 residues. CDR1 and CDR2 (germline): SGHTA, FQGTGA. The junction had 4 bases not matched to a gene; V was cut back by 5 bases and J by 2 bases. Assay used: immunoSEQ multiplex PCR; TCRdb lists only in-frame clones, some missing. The table includes approximately 13,000 clones, about three quarters detected once. The time point here: after neoadjuvant nivolumab, at surgical resection. The chain combines TRBV7-3 with TRBJ2-5, with 11 positions matching TRBD2. This TCR was sampled from a person aged 35-79 years with oral cavity squamous cell carcinoma. Sample: PBMCs, taken after nivolumab (anti-PD-1) treatment. CDR3 amino acids: CASSQTSGVQETQYF. The CDR3 DNA reads TGTGCCAGCAGCCAGACTAGCGGGGTACAAGAGACCCAGTACTTC.